This entry lists 15 T cell receptor beta chains sequenced from one sample in a study of blood T cell repertoires in COVID-19 (dated by TCRdb to the early 2020s). Preparation of the library involved the immunoSEQ multiplex PCR assay. TCRdb stores this immuneACCESS table with in-frame sequences only. Part of the clones is absent; in the studies checked, under half of the shortfall reflects unresolved V genes, and no reason is known for the rest. In all, the sample holds fewer than 200,000 clones, and about 86% of those were seen once. Under 13% of the sample goes to the ten largest clones. The specimen was peripheral blood. These TCRs come from a man aged 65 to 85 with active or convalescent COVID-19.

The chain is built from TRBV29-1 and TRBJ1-5; TRBD1 might be the D (6 bases). This CDR3 region has 12 residues. Between the trimmed V and J ends, which lost 8 bases and 11 bases, there was a span of 19 bases. Germline V gives CDR1 SQVTM, CDR2 ANQGSEA. For the CDR3, the DNA is TGCAGCTTTACGTGGGGGGGCGGGACCCAGCATTTT. Translation: CSFTWGGGTQHF.

The CDR3 protein is CSGQRVGAEAFF. The CDR3 DNA reads as TGCAGCGGGCAGAGGGTTGGCGCTGAAGCTTTCTTT. The genes are TRBV29-1 and TRBJ1-1; D gene ambiguous. V gave up 7 bases and J gave up 6 bases, with 15 bases separating them. CDR3 length: 12 amino acids. Germline V gene lookup returns CDR1 SQVTM and CDR2 ANQGSEA.

The V call is TRBV7-9, the J call TRBJ1-2, with TRBD1 matching over 8 bases. CDR3 length: 14 residues. The germline CDR1 and CDR2 sequences are SEHNR and FQNEAQ (reference sequence). Trimming removed 4 bases from V and 3 bases from J; junction bases left unmatched: 4. CDR3 in amino acids: CASSSPGGDYGYTF. The CDR3 DNA is TGTGCCAGCAGCTCCCCAGGGGGCGACTATGGCTACACCTTC.

The V and J genes are TRBV28 and TRBJ1-2, with D maybe TRBD1 (5 bases). Germline CDR1 MDHEN, CDR2 SYDVKM. CDR3 length: 14 amino acids. Trimming pared 3 bases from V and 5 bases from J, leaving 13 bases between. The chain's CDR3 is CASSFFAGPYGYTF. The CDR3 DNA follows: TGTGCCAGCAGTTTCTTCGCAGGGCCGTATGGCTACACCTTC.

The rearrangement links TRBV24-1 to TRBJ2-3; D perhaps matches TRBD2 (5 bases). Per germline, CDR1 KGHDR and CDR2 SFDVKD. This CDR3 contains 14 residues. V lost 5 bases to trimming and J lost 4 bases, with 12 bases between them. The CDR3: CATSGWERADTQYF. Written as DNA, the CDR3 is TGTGCCACCAGTGGGTGGGAGCGCGCAGATACGCAGTATTTT.

J is TRBJ1-2 and V is TRBV28; 8 nucleotides line up with TRBD1. Germline assignment: CDR1 MDHEN and CDR2 SYDVKM. The trim removed 11 bases at V and 4 bases at J, leaving 6 bases unmatched. The CDR3 is made up of 12 amino acids. CDR3 in amino acids: CAGSTGGYGYTF. The DNA of the CDR3 is TGTGCCGGCTCCACAGGGGGCTATGGCTACACCTTC.

V is TRBV2 and J is TRBJ1-2, with TRBD1 matching over 10 bases. Germline loops: CDR1 SNHLY, CDR2 FYNNEI. The trim removed 4 bases at V and 5 bases at J, leaving 4 bases unmatched. This CDR3 is 14 amino acids long. CDR3 region: CASSAGTGDYGYTF. The CDR3 bases are TGTGCCAGCAGTGCCGGGACAGGGGATTATGGCTACACCTTC.

The chain is built from TRBV7-2 and TRBJ2-3; 8 bases align to TRBD2. After removal of 7 bases from V and 5 bases from J, the junction contained 11 bases not matched to a gene. Germline values: CDR1 SGHTA, CDR2 FQGNSA. CDR3 size: 15 residues. The CDR3 sequence is CASTGGAGVRDTQYF. CDR3 coding DNA: TGTGCCAGCACCGGGGGAGCGGGGGTCAGAGATACGCAGTATTTT.

A few counts support this clone. The chain links TRBV5-4 to TRBJ1-3, with 11 bases matching TRBD1. Trimming cost V 5 bases and J 0 bases; bases outside gene matches: 7. The germline CDR1 and CDR2 sequences are SGHNT and YYREEE (reference sequence). This CDR3 contains 17 residues. The CDR3: CASRPQGQGGSGNTIYF. The CDR3 DNA reads as TGTGCCAGCAGACCTCAGGGACAGGGGGGCTCTGGAAACACCATATATTTT.

The chain combines TRBV5-1 with TRBJ2-2; the D gene is possibly TRBD2 (5 bases). The CDR3 contains 16 residues. V was clipped by 4 bases and J by 1 base, with 14 bases between them. The germline V gene has CDR1 SGHRS and CDR2 YFSETQ. CDR3 bases: TGCGCCAGCAGCCCCCTTCGAGGGAAGAACACCGGGGAGCTGTTTTTT. This gives the protein CASSPLRGKNTGELFF.

This rearrangement joins TRBV7-2 to TRBJ1-2; possible D gene TRBD1, 6 bases. The germline CDR1 and CDR2 sequences are SGHTA and FQGNSA. CDR3 length: 14 residues. The V and J ends lost 1 base and 7 bases respectively, with 13 bases between them. The CDR3 sequence is CASSLGLGAGGYTF. CDR3 nucleotides: TGTGCCAGCAGCTTAGGTCTGGGGGCGGGTGGCTACACCTTC.

The J gene is TRBJ1-4, the V gene TRBV3-1 (or the pseudogene TRBV3-2); 9 bases are shared with TRBD1. The CDR3 length is 16 residues. Per germline, CDR1 LGHDT and CDR2 YNNKEL (reference sequence). V dropped 2 bases and J dropped 7; count of bases not matched to a gene: 8. CDR3 residues: CASSQQNRGLGEKLFF. In DNA form, the CDR3 reads TGTGCCAGCAGCCAACAAAACAGGGGGCTGGGTGAAAAACTGTTTTTT.

The sample holds one count of this clone. The rearrangement joins TRBV5-5 to TRBJ1-2; 9 nucleotides agree with TRBD1. Germline loops: CDR1 SGHKS, CDR2 YYEKEE (reference sequence). There are 14 residues in the CDR3. Trimming removed 5 bases from V and 6 bases from J; junction bases left unmatched: 8. CDR3 region: CASRTNTGGHGYTF. The CDR3 DNA follows: TGTGCCAGCAGGACAAATACAGGGGGCCATGGCTACACCTTC.

The chain uses TRBV27 and TRBJ2-7; TRBD1 aligns across 10 bases. J lost 1 base, V lost 4 bases, and 4 bases had no gene match. Per germline, CDR1 MNHEY and CDR2 SMNVEV (reference sequence). There are 15 residues in the CDR3. The CDR3: CASSWGTGESYEQYF. In nucleotides, the CDR3 is TGTGCCAGCAGTTGGGGGACAGGGGAATCCTACGAGCAGTACTTC.

The gene calls are TRBV27 and TRBJ1-5; maybe TRBD1 (5 bases). The V end lost 4 bases, the J end lost 3 bases, and 16 bases lay between the germline ends. Per germline, CDR1 MNHEY and CDR2 SMNVEV (reference sequence). This CDR3 is 16 amino acids long. The CDR3 protein is CASSYRWWENNQPQHF. CDR3 in DNA: TGTGCCAGCAGTTACAGGTGGTGGGAAAACAATCAGCCCCAGCATTTT.